What follows is one T cell receptor beta chain and its context. Its antigen is not known. From germline, CDR1 is SEHNR and CDR2 FQNEAQ (reference sequence). Trimming took 7 bases from V and 0 from J, leaving 11 bases between them. This CDR3 has 14 amino acids. The sample is drawn from a study of blood T cells in healthy people across ages. Findings and limits, study-wide: The study could not conclusively compare naive and antigen-experienced cells, given its unsorted PBMCs.

A second PCR of 7 to 11 cycles used a sample-barcoded 5' primer and a J-beta primer mix. TCRdb passed the 5' RACE reads through MiXCR, listing each CDR3 protein once. This sample has about 720,000 distinct CDR3 sequences; 25% occur once, and the top ten carry under 4.5%. These data also formed part of another study, on T cells of mothers and their children. As that study records: Overlap measured in related mother-child pairs was slightly, non-significantly higher than in unrelated pairs.

Sequenced input: blood. This receptor was identified in a boy between 5 and 17 years old in good health. The V and J genes are TRBV7-9 and TRBJ2-3; perhaps TRBD1 as D (5 bases). DNA of the CDR3: TGTGCCAGCATCAGGGTTTCTAGCACAGATACGCAGTATTTT. Translated, it gives CASIRVSSTDTQYF. Looking up the rest from reference TRBV7-9 and TRBJ2-3 gives the full variable domain: DTGVSQNPRHKITKRGQNVTFRCDPISEHNRLYWYRQTLGQGPEFLTYFQNEAQLEKSRLLSDRFSAERPKGSFSTLEIQRTEQGDSAMYLCASIRVSSTDTQYFGPGTRLTVL.